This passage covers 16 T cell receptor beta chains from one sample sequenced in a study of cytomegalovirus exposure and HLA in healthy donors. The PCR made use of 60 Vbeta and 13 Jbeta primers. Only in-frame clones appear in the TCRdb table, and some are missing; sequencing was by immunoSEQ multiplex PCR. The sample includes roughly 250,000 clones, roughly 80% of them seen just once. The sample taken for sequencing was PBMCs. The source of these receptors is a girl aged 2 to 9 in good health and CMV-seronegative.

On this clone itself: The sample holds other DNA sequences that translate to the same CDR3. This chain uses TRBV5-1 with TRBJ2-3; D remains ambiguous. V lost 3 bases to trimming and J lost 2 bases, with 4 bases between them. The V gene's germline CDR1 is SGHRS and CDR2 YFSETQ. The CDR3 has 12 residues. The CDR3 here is CASSWATDTQYF. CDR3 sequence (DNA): TGCGCCAGCAGCTGGGCCACAGATACGCAGTATTTT.

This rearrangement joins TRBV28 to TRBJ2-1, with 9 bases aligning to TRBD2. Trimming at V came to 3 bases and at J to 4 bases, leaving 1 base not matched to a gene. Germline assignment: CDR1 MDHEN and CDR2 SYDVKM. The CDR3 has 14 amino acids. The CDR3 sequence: CASSLLAGYNEQFF. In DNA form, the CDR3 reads TGTGCCAGCAGTTTGCTAGCGGGGTACAATGAGCAGTTCTTC.

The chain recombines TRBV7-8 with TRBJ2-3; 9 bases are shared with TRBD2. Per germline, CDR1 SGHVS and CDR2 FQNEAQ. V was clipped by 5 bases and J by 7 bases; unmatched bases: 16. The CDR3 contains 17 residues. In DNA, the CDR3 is TGTGCCAGCAGCCCTAATAGTGGCCTAGCGGGAAGGAATACGCAGTATTTT. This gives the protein CASSPNSGLAGRNTQYF.

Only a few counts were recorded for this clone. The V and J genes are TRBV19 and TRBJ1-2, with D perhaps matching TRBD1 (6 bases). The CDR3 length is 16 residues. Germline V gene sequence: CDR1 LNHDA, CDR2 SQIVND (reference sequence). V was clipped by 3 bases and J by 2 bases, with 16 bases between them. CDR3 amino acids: CASSIRYRAGNYGYTF. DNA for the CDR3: TGTGCCAGTAGTATTCGATACAGGGCTGGCAACTATGGCTACACCTTC.

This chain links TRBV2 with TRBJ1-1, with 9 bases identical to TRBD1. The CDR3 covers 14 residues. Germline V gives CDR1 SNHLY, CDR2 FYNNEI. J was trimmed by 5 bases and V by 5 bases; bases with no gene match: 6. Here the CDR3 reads CASSRGQGGTEAFF. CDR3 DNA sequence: TGTGCCAGCAGTAGGGGACAGGGCGGGACTGAAGCTTTCTTT.

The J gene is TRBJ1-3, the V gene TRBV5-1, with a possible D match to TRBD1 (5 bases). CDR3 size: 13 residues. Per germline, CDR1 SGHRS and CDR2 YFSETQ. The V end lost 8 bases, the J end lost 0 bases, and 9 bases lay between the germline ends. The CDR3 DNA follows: TGCGCCAGTTCTCAGGGCTCTGGAAACACCATATATTTT. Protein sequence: CASSQGSGNTIYF.

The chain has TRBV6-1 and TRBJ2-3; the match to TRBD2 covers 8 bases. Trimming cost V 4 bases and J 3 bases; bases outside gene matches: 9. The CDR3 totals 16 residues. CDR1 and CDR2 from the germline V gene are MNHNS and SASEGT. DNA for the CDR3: TGTGCCAGCAGTGGGCTCTTACTAGCGGTGACAGATACGCAGTATTTT. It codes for CASSGLLLAVTDTQYF.

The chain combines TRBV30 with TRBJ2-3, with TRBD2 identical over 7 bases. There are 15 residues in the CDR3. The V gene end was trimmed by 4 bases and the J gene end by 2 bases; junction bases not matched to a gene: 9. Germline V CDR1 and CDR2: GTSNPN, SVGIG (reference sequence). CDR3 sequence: CAWTPLGGSTDTQYF. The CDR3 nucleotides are TGTGCCTGGACCCCATTGGGGGGGTCCACAGATACGCAGTATTTT.

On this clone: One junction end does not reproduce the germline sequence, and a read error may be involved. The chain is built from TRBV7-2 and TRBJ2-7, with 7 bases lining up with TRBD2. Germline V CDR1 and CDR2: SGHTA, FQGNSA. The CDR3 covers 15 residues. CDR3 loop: CAGSSRLGRAYEQYF. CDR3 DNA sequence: TGTGCCGGCAGCTCCCGTCTTGGGAGGGCCTACGAGCAGTACTTC.

In DNA form, the CDR3 reads TGTGCCAGCAGCCCCTCGAACACCGGGGAGCTGTTTTTT. Its protein product is CASSPSNTGELFF. This sequence joins TRBV9 and TRBJ2-2; D remains unclear. The CDR3 sequence is 13 residues long. CDR1 is SGDLS, CDR2 YYNGEE, per germline. Trimming cost V 4 bases and J 0 bases, with 4 bases left between them.

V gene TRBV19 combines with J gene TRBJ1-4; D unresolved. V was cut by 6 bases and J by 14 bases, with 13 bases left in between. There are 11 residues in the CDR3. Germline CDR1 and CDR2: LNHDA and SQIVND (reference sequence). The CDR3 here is CASRQSLRLFF. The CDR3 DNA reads TGTGCCAGTAGGCAGTCTTTGAGGCTGTTTTTT.

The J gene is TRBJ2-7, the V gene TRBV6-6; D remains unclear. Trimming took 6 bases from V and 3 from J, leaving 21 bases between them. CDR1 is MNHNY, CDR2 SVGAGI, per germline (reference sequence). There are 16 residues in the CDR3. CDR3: CASSLTDSDLDYEQYF. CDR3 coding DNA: TGTGCCAGCAGCTTGACCGACTCCGACTTAGACTACGAGCAGTACTTC.

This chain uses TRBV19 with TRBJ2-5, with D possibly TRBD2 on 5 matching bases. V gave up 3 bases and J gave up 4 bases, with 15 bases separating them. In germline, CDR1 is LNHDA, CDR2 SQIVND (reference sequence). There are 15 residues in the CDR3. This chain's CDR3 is CASSIRVARGETQYF. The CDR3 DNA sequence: TGTGCCAGTAGTATTAGGGTAGCACGGGGAGAGACCCAGTACTTC.

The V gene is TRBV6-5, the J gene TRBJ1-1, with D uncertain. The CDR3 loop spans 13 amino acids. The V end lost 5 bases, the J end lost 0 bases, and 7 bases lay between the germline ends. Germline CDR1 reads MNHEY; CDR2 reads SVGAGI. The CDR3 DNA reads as TGTGCCAGCAGTATAACAGTGAACACTGAAGCTTTCTTT. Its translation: CASSITVNTEAFF.

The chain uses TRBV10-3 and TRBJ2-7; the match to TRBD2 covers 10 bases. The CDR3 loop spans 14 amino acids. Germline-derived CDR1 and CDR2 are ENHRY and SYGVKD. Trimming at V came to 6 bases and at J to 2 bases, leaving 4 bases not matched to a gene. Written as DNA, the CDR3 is TGTGCCATCAGGAAAGCGGGAGGGACCTACGAGCAGTACTTC. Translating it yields CAIRKAGGTYEQYF.

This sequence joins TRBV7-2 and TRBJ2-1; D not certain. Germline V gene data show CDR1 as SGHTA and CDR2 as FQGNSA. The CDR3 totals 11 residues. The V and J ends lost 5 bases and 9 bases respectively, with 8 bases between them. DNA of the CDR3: TGTGCCAGCAGCCCTCTGAGTGAGCAGTTCTTC. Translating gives CASSPLSEQFF.